These 28 T cell receptor beta chains were sequenced from one sample in a study of blood T cell repertoires in COVID-19. Libraries were prepared by immunoSEQ multiplex PCR; TCRdb keeps only in-frame clonotypes and omits some of them. The sample carries 40,000 to 55,000 clones, over 75% recorded once. Sequenced input: peripheral blood. The receptors shown here come from a man aged 50-59 years with active COVID-19.

The V and J genes are TRBV27 and TRBJ1-2, with 8 bases that match TRBD1. In germline, CDR1 is MNHEY, CDR2 SMNVEV (reference sequence). The CDR3 spans 14 residues. V shed 5 bases, J shed 7 bases, and the junction held 9 bases outside the gene matches. The CDR3 DNA sequence: TGTGCCAGCAGTAAACAGGGGGGATCGGCTGGCTACACCTTC. Translating it yields CASSKQGGSAGYTF.

V usage is TRBV5-1 and J usage is TRBJ2-1, with 7 bases matching TRBD2. V was pared by 2 bases and J by 6 bases, with 2 bases of the junction left unmatched. Germline-derived CDR1 and CDR2 are SGHRS and YFSETQ. The CDR3 runs 13 residues. The CDR3 region is CASSLTGGNEQFF. DNA of the CDR3: TGCGCCAGCAGCTTAACGGGAGGCAATGAGCAGTTCTTC.

The chain employs TRBV5-1 and TRBJ2-3, with unresolved D. Trimming removed 4 bases from V and 0 bases from J, with 12 bases in between. The CDR3 sequence is 15 residues long. The germline gives CDR1 SGHRS, CDR2 YFSETQ. CDR3 bases: TGCGCCAGCAGCACAGTAAGCTCTAGCACAGATACGCAGTATTTT. Translated, it gives CASSTVSSSTDTQYF.

V usage is TRBV28 and J usage is TRBJ2-1; no clear D gene. The germline gives CDR1 MDHEN, CDR2 SYDVKM. The CDR3 totals 15 residues. V was shortened by 1 base and J by 0 bases, with 7 bases between the two germline ends. CDR3: CASSLYSSSYNEQFF. The CDR3 nucleotides read TGTGCCAGCAGTTTATACTCTAGCTCCTACAATGAGCAGTTCTTC. Together with reference TRBV28 and TRBJ2-1, the CDR3 gives the full variable domain: DVKVTQSSRYLVKRTGEKVFLECVQDMDHENMFWYRQDPGLGLRLIYFSYDVKMKEKGDIPEGYSVSREKKERFSLILESASTNQTSMYLCASSLYSSSYNEQFFGPGTRLTVL.

The V and J genes are TRBV3-1 (or the pseudogene TRBV3-2) and TRBJ2-3, with TRBD2 matching over 7 bases. The CDR3 has 15 residues. Germline lookup yields CDR1 LGHDT and CDR2 YNNKEL (reference sequence). Trimming took 2 bases from V and 7 from J; bases not matched to a gene: 9. In DNA, the CDR3 is TGTGCCAGCAGCCAATATACTAGCGCCCAAAATACGCAGTATTTT. Its translation is CASSQYTSAQNTQYF.

The rearrangement joins TRBV25-1 to TRBJ2-3, with D possibly TRBD1 on 6 matching bases. The V gene lost 2 bases and the J gene lost 2 bases, with 11 bases spanning the gap. The CDR3 is made up of 15 amino acids. Germline V gives CDR1 MGHDK, CDR2 SYGVNS. The DNA of the CDR3 is TGTGCCAGCAGTGAACCCAGGACAGCCACAGATACGCAGTATTTT. It translates to CASSEPRTATDTQYF.

The chain employs TRBV10-3 and TRBJ2-1; 7 nucleotides line up with TRBD2. CDR3 size: 12 residues. V gave up 9 bases and J gave up 9 bases; unmatched junction bases: 8. Germline V gives CDR1 ENHRY, CDR2 SYGVKD. In nucleotides, the CDR3 is TGTGCCATAGGAGGGAGGGCCGGTGAGCAGTTCTTC. This codes for CAIGGRAGEQFF.

The CDR3 loop is CASSLFNSGTEAFF. The CDR3 nucleotides read TGCGCCAGCAGCTTGTTTAACAGTGGCACTGAAGCTTTCTTT. This chain connects TRBV5-1 to TRBJ1-1, with D uncertain. V was clipped by 1 base and J by 4 bases, with 11 bases between them. The V gene's germline CDR1 is SGHRS and CDR2 YFSETQ. The CDR3 sequence is 14 residues long.

V usage is TRBV14 and J usage is TRBJ1-3, with TRBD1 identical over 7 bases. The CDR3 has 16 amino acids. Germline V CDR1 and CDR2: SGHDN, FVKESK. Germline trimming cut 2 bases from V and 0 bases from J; bases unmatched to any gene: 4. CDR3 sequence: CASSQWTGISGNTIYF. The CDR3 DNA follows: TGTGCCAGCAGCCAATGGACAGGTATCTCTGGAAACACCATATATTTT.

The J gene is TRBJ1-6, the V gene TRBV5-1; TRBD1 might be the D (6 bases). The CDR3 contains 14 residues. V lost 4 bases, J lost 11 bases, and 16 bases lay in between. Germline CDR1 SGHRS, CDR2 YFSETQ. The DNA for the CDR3 is TGCGCCAGCAGCCCCGGGGGGGCCAGGACACCCCTCCACTTT. Translation: CASSPGGARTPLHF.

This clone was counted only a few times. The chain carries TRBV13 and TRBJ2-5; TRBD1 agrees at 8 bases. Germline loops: CDR1 PRHDT, CDR2 FYEKMQ (reference sequence). This CDR3 has 15 amino acids. The junction had 7 bases not matched to a gene; V was cut back by 4 bases and J by 3 bases. This CDR3 is CASSSRGQGEETQYF. The DNA for the CDR3 is TGTGCCAGCAGCTCTAGAGGACAGGGCGAAGAGACCCAGTACTTC.

Points on this clone: Given the absence of the conserved phenylalanine or tryptophan at the CDR3 end, a read error is likely. The chain links TRBV27 to TRBJ2-2; D is uncertain. The germline V gene encodes CDR1 MNHEY and CDR2 SMNVEV (reference sequence). CDR3 length: 13 residues. V was cut by 6 bases and J by 3 bases, with 8 bases left in between. The CDR3 DNA sequence: TGTGCCAGCAGAGACTGGGACACCGGGGAGCTGTTTTCC. The encoded protein is CASRDWDTGELFS.

This chain uses TRBV10-2 with TRBJ2-1; 11 bases are shared with TRBD2. Losses at the gene ends were 4 bases for V and 0 bases for J; bases not matched to a gene: 14. CDR1 WSHSY and CDR2 SAAADI come from the germline V gene. The CDR3 spans 20 residues. CDR3 coding DNA: TGCGCCAGCAGTGCGAGACTAGCGGGAATCGAACGGGGCTCCTACAATGAGCAGTTCTTC. Protein: CASSARLAGIERGSYNEQFF.

The chain carries TRBV2 and TRBJ1-1, with D possibly matching TRBD1 (5 bases). The CDR3 length is 15 residues. Germline assignment: CDR1 SNHLY and CDR2 FYNNEI. V lost 6 bases and J 6 bases, leaving 20 bases between the germline ends. Written as DNA, the CDR3 is TGTGCCAGCAGCCCCCCCCAGGGTCGGTACGCTGAAGCTTTCTTT. This sequence encodes CASSPPQGRYAEAFF.

The rearrangement uses TRBV18 and TRBJ1-4; tentative D call: TRBD1 (6 bases). The germline V gene encodes CDR1 KGHSH and CDR2 LQKENI. CDR3 size: 13 residues. V lost 3 bases, J lost 8 bases, and 10 bases lay in between. The CDR3 bases are TGTGCCAGCTCACCTTCGACAGGCGAAAAACTGTTTTTT. This sequence encodes CASSPSTGEKLFF.

This clone was found a few times. The chain joins TRBV6-2 or TRBV6-3 to TRBJ1-2; D is possibly TRBD1 (6 bases). The CDR3 is 17 amino acids. V lost 2 bases to trimming and J lost 9 bases, with 25 bases between them. In germline, CDR1 is MNHEY, CDR2 SVGEGT. The CDR3 spells CASSYPTQLRDTESYTF. DNA of the CDR3: TGTGCCAGCAGTTACCCTACCCAGCTACGGGACACCGAAAGCTACACCTTC.

CDR3 residues: CATSSGVHTDTQYF. CDR3 in DNA: TGTGCCACCAGCTCCGGGGTGCACACAGATACGCAGTATTTT. This chain joins TRBV6-5 and TRBJ2-3; the D gene is possibly TRBD2 (5 bases). The CDR3 sequence is 14 residues long. The germline V and J ends were trimmed by 10 bases and 2 bases, with 16 bases remaining between them. From germline, CDR1 is MNHEY and CDR2 SVGAGI.

The genes are TRBV4-1 and TRBJ2-5, with a possible D match to TRBD2 (7 bases). V was clipped by 3 bases and J by 2 bases, with 16 bases between them. Per germline, CDR1 MGHRA and CDR2 YSYEKL. This CDR3 spans 16 amino acids. The CDR3 sequence: CASSQGGWGPQETQYF. CDR3 nucleotides: TGCGCCAGCAGCCAGGGGGGGTGGGGGCCACAAGAGACCCAGTACTTC.

The rearrangement joins TRBV20-1 to TRBJ2-1, with D perhaps matching TRBD2 (5 bases). Germline V gene sequence: CDR1 DFQATT, CDR2 SNEGSKA (reference sequence). The CDR3 is 11 amino acids. Trimming took 6 bases from V and 8 from J, leaving 11 bases between them. As DNA, the CDR3 is TGCAGTGCCGCACCCGGGGATGAGCAGTTCTTC. Protein product: CSAAPGDEQFF.

The chain links TRBV6-6 to TRBJ2-3; 8 nucleotides align to TRBD2. Germline V gene data show CDR1 as MNHNY and CDR2 as SVGAGI (reference sequence). V trimming: 8 bases; J trimming: 5 bases; junction bases outside the gene matches: 9. CDR3 length: 14 residues. The CDR3 sequence: CASHSGGVVDTQYF. The CDR3 DNA follows: TGTGCCAGCCACAGCGGGGGCGTGGTAGATACGCAGTATTTT.

This clone was seen once. The J gene is TRBJ2-1, the V gene TRBV5-4; 10 nucleotides line up with TRBD2. CDR3 size: 18 residues. Per the germline V gene, CDR1 is SGHNT and CDR2 is YYREEE (reference sequence). The junction had 12 bases not matched to a gene; V was cut back by 4 bases and J by 2 bases. DNA for the CDR3: TGTGCCAGCAGCGGGCTGGGGGGAAGCGGGAGGGCCTACAATGAGCAGTTCTTC. This encodes CASSGLGGSGRAYNEQFF.

The chain employs TRBV29-1 and TRBJ1-1; a possible D gene is TRBD1 (5 bases). Germline lookup yields CDR1 SQVTM and CDR2 ANQGSEA. The CDR3 loop spans 14 amino acids. V lost 3 bases and J lost 1, with 12 bases in between. CDR3 region: CSVDSRGSNTEAFF. CDR3 in DNA: TGCAGCGTTGATAGTCGGGGGTCGAACACTGAAGCTTTCTTT.

This clone was seen only a few times. The chain is built from TRBV12-5 and TRBJ2-2; TRBD1 aligns across 10 bases. Germline V gives CDR1 LGHNT, CDR2 FRNRAP. V shed 3 bases, J shed 7 bases, and the junction held 8 bases outside the gene matches. This CDR3 spans 16 amino acids. Here the CDR3 reads CASGFPGTGVFGELFF. CDR3 DNA sequence: TGTGCTAGTGGTTTCCCCGGGACAGGGGTATTCGGGGAGCTGTTTTTT.

The chain couples TRBV18 to TRBJ1-4; D uncertain. Germline V gene lookup returns CDR1 KGHSH and CDR2 LQKENI. The V gene lost 2 bases and the J gene lost 0 bases, with 7 bases spanning the gap. The CDR3 totals 15 residues. CDR3 DNA sequence: TGTGCCAGCTCACCAGCGCAGGCAACTAATGAAAAACTGTTTTTT. Amino acids: CASSPAQATNEKLFF.

V is TRBV6-6 and J is TRBJ1-3; D unclear. The V end was cut by 3 bases, the J end by 0 bases, with 12 bases between. This CDR3 contains 16 residues. CDR1 is MNHNY, CDR2 SVGAGI, per germline (reference sequence). DNA for the CDR3: TGTGCCAGCAGTTATATTACTGCAACCTCTGGAAACACCATATATTTT. This encodes CASSYITATSGNTIYF.

The chain carries TRBV7-9 and TRBJ1-1; TRBD1 aligns across 9 bases. CDR3 length: 14 residues. CDR1 and CDR2 (germline): SEHNR, FQNEAQ (reference sequence). V was pared by 5 bases and J by 0 bases, with 1 base of the junction left unmatched. The CDR3 reads CASSRTGVNTEAFF. CDR3 nucleotides: TGTGCCAGCAGCAGGACAGGGGTGAACACTGAAGCTTTCTTT.

The chain employs TRBV20-1 and TRBJ2-3; possibly TRBD2 for D (6 bases). V was trimmed by 3 bases and J by 2 bases, leaving 18 bases between them. In germline, CDR1 is DFQATT, CDR2 SNEGSKA (reference sequence). CDR3 length: 16 amino acids. CDR3 nucleotides: TGCAGTGCTAGTCTCCCGGCGGGACCCTTCACAGATACGCAGTATTTT. Translating gives CSASLPAGPFTDTQYF.

The V and J genes are TRBV4-1 and TRBJ1-1, with TRBD1 as a possible D gene (6 bases). The CDR3 consists of 15 residues. CDR1 and CDR2 from the germline V gene are MGHRA and YSYEKL. Trimming stripped 4 bases from V and 1 base from J, with 13 bases between. CDR3 nucleotides: TGCGCCAGCAGCCCCTCAGGGGCCAGGAACACTGAAGCTTTCTTT. Translation gives CASSPSGARNTEAFF.